Below are 16 T cell receptor beta chains sequenced from a single sample in a study of cytotoxic CD8 clonotypes in ibrutinib-treated CLL (dated by TCRdb to the early 2020s). Libraries were built with the immunoSEQ multiplex PCR assay. The source is immuneACCESS, and TCRdb retained only in-frame sequences with V and J called. Part of the clones is not carried over; for the studies checked, unresolved V genes explain less than half of this, and the remainder is unexplained. The sample includes roughly 150,000 clones, with nearly 90% observed a single time. Of the sample, about 3% falls within the top ten clones. The time point label here, explained by the study, means: progressive disease on ibrutinib. Sequenced material: PBMCs, taken at disease progression, from a patient treated with ibrutinib. The source of these receptors is a human donor with chronic lymphocytic leukemia.

The genes are TRBV9 and TRBJ1-5, with D maybe TRBD1 (5 bases). V lost 0 bases and J 2 bases, leaving 9 bases between the germline ends. CDR1 is SGDLS, CDR2 YYNGEE, per germline. The length of the CDR3 is 15 residues. CDR3 amino acids: CASSVGGRGNQPQHF. The DNA for the CDR3 is TGTGCCAGCAGCGTAGGCGGCAGGGGCAATCAGCCCCAGCATTTT.

To note about this clone: A junction end diverges from the germline sequence, so it may reflect a read error. The rearrangement uses TRBV29-1 and TRBJ2-3, with a possible D match to TRBD1 (6 bases). CDR1 and CDR2 from the germline V gene are SQVTM and ANQGSEA. The CDR3 covers 12 residues. The CDR3 sequence: CSVGLDRIAYQF. DNA for the CDR3: TGCAGCGTTGGCCTAGACAGGATTGCTTACCAGTTT.

This clone was found once. The chain joins TRBV11-3 to TRBJ1-1; the D is unclear. Germline CDR1 SGHNT, CDR2 YENEEA. Trimming shortened V by 5 bases and J by 2 bases, and 6 bases separated the two germline ends. The CDR3 is made up of 12 amino acids. CDR3 in amino acids: CASSKRNTEAFF. The CDR3 DNA reads as TGTGCCAGCAGCAAACGAAACACTGAAGCTTTCTTT.

The CDR3 DNA reads as TGCGCCAGCAGTCCACAGGGGGTGGGCTCCTACAATGAGCAGTTCTTC. Translation: CASSPQGVGSYNEQFF. This chain uses TRBV5-1 with TRBJ2-1; 8 bases are a match to TRBD1. The V gene end was trimmed by 5 bases and the J gene end by 0 bases; junction bases not matched to a gene: 7. The length of the CDR3 is 16 residues. The germline gives CDR1 SGHRS, CDR2 YFSETQ. Combining the CDR3 with reference TRBV5-1 and TRBJ2-1 gives the whole variable domain KAGVTQTPRYLIKTRGQQVTLSCSPISGHRSVSWYQQTPGQGLQFLFEYFSETQRNKGNFPGRFSGRQFSNSRSEMNVSTLELGDSALYLCASSPQGVGSYNEQFFGPGTRLTVL.

V gene TRBV29-1 combines with J gene TRBJ1-5, with D uncertain. The CDR3 sequence is 12 residues long. Germline V gene lookup returns CDR1 SQVTM and CDR2 ANQGSEA. V was shortened by 7 bases and J by 5 bases, with 12 bases between the two germline ends. CDR3 sequence (DNA): TGCAGCGCCTTAGGGCCCGATCAGCCCCAGCATTTT. It yields the protein CSALGPDQPQHF.

The chain links TRBV2 to TRBJ2-1; maybe TRBD1 (5 bases). This CDR3 comprises 12 residues. V shed 6 bases and J shed 9 bases, with 12 bases lying between them. Germline V gene lookup returns CDR1 SNHLY and CDR2 FYNNEI. The CDR3 DNA sequence: TGTGCCAGCAGCTACAGGTTAGCTGAGCAGTTCTTC. Protein: CASSYRLAEQFF.

Only one count was recorded for this clone. The chain recombines TRBV6-1 with TRBJ1-5; no firm D call. The V and J ends lost 2 bases and 3 bases respectively, with 11 bases between them. In germline, CDR1 is MNHNS, CDR2 SASEGT. The CDR3 runs 15 residues. For the CDR3, the DNA is TGTGCCAGCAGTGAATGGCCAGGAGACAATCAGCCCCAGCATTTT. Translated: CASSEWPGDNQPQHF.

This clone was observed a handful of times. The chain uses TRBV6-1 and TRBJ1-5; maybe TRBD1 (5 bases). The CDR3 totals 15 residues. V was trimmed by 4 bases and J by 0 bases, leaving 10 bases between them. Germline CDR1 reads MNHNS; CDR2 reads SASEGT. CDR3 residues: CASSVGGNSNQPQHF. Written as DNA, the CDR3 is TGTGCCAGCAGTGTCGGGGGGAATAGCAATCAGCCCCAGCATTTT.

V gene TRBV4-1 combines with J gene TRBJ2-3, with 11 bases lining up with TRBD2. The CDR3 has 18 amino acids. Trimming took 1 base from V and 3 from J; bases not matched to a gene: 9. CDR1 and CDR2 from the germline V gene are MGHRA and YSYEKL. The CDR3 is CASSQGRLAGSGTDTQYF. CDR3 coding DNA: TGCGCCAGCAGCCAAGGTCGACTAGCGGGGAGCGGGACAGATACGCAGTATTTT.

This chain uses TRBV16 with TRBJ2-1; no firm D call. Germline values: CDR1 KGHSY, CDR2 FQNENV. The CDR3 runs 12 residues. Trimming took 0 bases from V and 7 from J, leaving 4 bases between them. CDR3 region: CASSQSGNEQFF. For the CDR3, the DNA is TGTGCCAGCAGCCAATCAGGGAATGAGCAGTTCTTC.

This clone was seen only once. J is TRBJ2-7 and V is TRBV29-1; TRBD1 might be the D (6 bases). Germline V gene lookup returns CDR1 SQVTM and CDR2 ANQGSEA. This CDR3 spans 14 amino acids. Trimming stripped 5 bases from V and 1 base from J, with 15 bases between. CDR3 sequence reads: CSVIRDIGSYEQYF. In DNA form, the CDR3 reads TGCAGCGTTATCCGGGACATTGGGTCCTACGAGCAGTACTTC.

The CDR3 DNA reads TGTGCCAGCAAGCGGGGGTTTAGCTCCTACAATGAGCAGTTCTTC. Its protein product is CASKRGFSSYNEQFF. The rearrangement joins TRBV27 to TRBJ2-1; 8 bases fit TRBD2. After removal of 7 bases from V and 0 bases from J, the junction contained 5 bases not matched to a gene. Germline V gives CDR1 MNHEY, CDR2 SMNVEV (reference sequence). The CDR3 spans 15 residues.

This chain connects TRBV5-4 to TRBJ2-1; 7 nucleotides match TRBD2. Germline V gene lookup returns CDR1 SGHNT and CDR2 YYREEE (reference sequence). This CDR3 has 14 residues. V trimming: 5 bases; J trimming: 10 bases; junction bases outside the gene matches: 12. CDR3 DNA sequence: TGTGCCAGCAGGACAAGCGGGGCCAGAGAGGAGCAGTTCTTC. Protein: CASRTSGAREEQFF. The entire variable domain, with the rest obtained from reference TRBV5-4 and TRBJ2-1, is as follows: ETGVTQSPTHLIKTRGQQVTLRCSSQSGHNTVSWYQQALGQGPQFIFQYYREEENGRGNFPPRFSGLQFPNYSSELNVNALELDDSALYLCASRTSGAREEQFFGPGTRLTVL.

The V and J genes are TRBV5-1 and TRBJ2-7, with unresolved D. The V end lost 0 bases, the J end lost 6 bases, and 7 bases lay between the germline ends. The germline V gene encodes CDR1 SGHRS and CDR2 YFSETQ. There are 12 residues in the CDR3. The CDR3 region is CASSLVQSEQYF. CDR3 DNA: TGCGCCAGCAGCTTGGTACAAAGCGAGCAGTACTTC.

The chain carries TRBV7-3 and TRBJ2-1; 15 nucleotides match TRBD2. Trimming took 1 base from V and 12 from J; bases not matched to a gene: 16. CDR1 SGHTA and CDR2 FQGTGA come from the germline V gene. The CDR3 extends over 19 amino acids. The CDR3 protein is CASSLKGTSGLAGGMGQFF. The CDR3 nucleotides read TGTGCCAGCAGCTTAAAGGGGACCTCGGGACTAGCGGGAGGTATGGGGCAGTTCTTC.

The V call is TRBV6-1, the J call TRBJ2-7; D possibly corresponds to TRBD2 (5 bases). Trimming left V 5 bases short and J 2 bases short, with 13 bases between. The length of the CDR3 is 14 residues. Per germline, CDR1 MNHNS and CDR2 SASEGT. As DNA, the CDR3 is TGTGCCAGCAGTCGGGCGATACTAGCCTACGAGCAGTACTTC. Translated, it gives CASSRAILAYEQYF.